This T cell receptor (beta chain) was found in a study of T cells in Graves' hyperthyroidism and ophthalmopathy. Diagnoses were established using clinical symptoms, serum thyroxine and TRAb, thyroid ultrasound and orbital computed tomography. Germline CDR1 is WNHNN and CDR2 is SYGVQD (reference sequence). CDR3 size: 17 residues. The germline V and J ends were trimmed by 0 bases and 2 bases, with 17 bases remaining between them. The table lists this clonotype with many counts. Its antigen remains unknown. Study results and caveats: Ophthalmopathy cases were set apart from stable hyperthyroidism by a 13 V-J model.

From RNA transcripts, TCR beta CDR3 regions were amplified. HTBI primers were the set used in a first-round RT-PCR of the TCR CDR3. TCRdb reprocessed the multiplex PCR reads via MiXCR and lists one record per CDR3 protein. The table lists 460,000 or so distinct CDR3 sequences, roughly 14% of them singletons. The sequence was collected from a woman aged 18-35 years with Graves' hyperthyroidism. V and J are TRBV10-1 and TRBJ2-7, with TRBD1 as a possible D gene (6 bases). The sequencing input was blood. This chain's CDR3 is CASSESGSSKGAYEQYF. The DNA of the CDR3 is TGCGCCAGCAGTGAGTCTGGGTCAAGTAAGGGGGCCTACGAGCAGTACTTC.